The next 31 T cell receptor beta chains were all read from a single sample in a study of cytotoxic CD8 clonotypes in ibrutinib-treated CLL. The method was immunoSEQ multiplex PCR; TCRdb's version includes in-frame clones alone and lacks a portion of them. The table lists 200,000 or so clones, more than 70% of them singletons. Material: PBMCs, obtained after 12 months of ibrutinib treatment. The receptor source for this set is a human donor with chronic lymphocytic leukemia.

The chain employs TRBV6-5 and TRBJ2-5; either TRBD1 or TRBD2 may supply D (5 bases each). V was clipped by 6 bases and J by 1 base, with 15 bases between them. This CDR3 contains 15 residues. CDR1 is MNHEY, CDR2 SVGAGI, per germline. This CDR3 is CASRLHLGVQETQYF. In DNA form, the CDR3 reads TGTGCCAGCAGACTACACCTGGGGGTCCAAGAGACCCAGTACTTC.

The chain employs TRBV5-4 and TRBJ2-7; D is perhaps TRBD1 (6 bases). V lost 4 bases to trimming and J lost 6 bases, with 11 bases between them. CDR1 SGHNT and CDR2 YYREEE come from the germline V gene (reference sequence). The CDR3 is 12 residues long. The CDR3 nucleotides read TGTGCCAGCAGCAGTACAGGGCCCGAGCAGTACTTC. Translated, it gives CASSSTGPEQYF. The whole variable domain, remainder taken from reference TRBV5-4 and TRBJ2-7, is ETGVTQSPTHLIKTRGQQVTLRCSSQSGHNTVSWYQQALGQGPQFIFQYYREEENGRGNFPPRFSGLQFPNYSSELNVNALELDDSALYLCASSSTGPEQYFGPGTRLTVT.

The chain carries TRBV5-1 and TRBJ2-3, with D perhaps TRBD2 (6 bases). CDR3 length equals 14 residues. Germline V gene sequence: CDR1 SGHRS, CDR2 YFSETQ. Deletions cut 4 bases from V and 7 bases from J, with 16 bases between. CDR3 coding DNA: TGCGCCAGCAGCCACCCGGAGGGCCCCAATACGCAGTATTTT. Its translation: CASSHPEGPNTQYF.

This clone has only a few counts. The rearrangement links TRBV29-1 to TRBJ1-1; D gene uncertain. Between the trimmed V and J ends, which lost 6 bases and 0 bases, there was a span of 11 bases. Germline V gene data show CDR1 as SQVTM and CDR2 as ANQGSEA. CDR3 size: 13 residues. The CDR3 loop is CSVGRTMNTEAFF. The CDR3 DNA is TGCAGCGTGGGCAGGACCATGAACACTGAAGCTTTCTTT.

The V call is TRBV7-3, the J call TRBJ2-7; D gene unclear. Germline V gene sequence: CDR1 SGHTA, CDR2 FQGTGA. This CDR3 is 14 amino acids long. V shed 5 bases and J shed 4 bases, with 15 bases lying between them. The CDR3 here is CASSVTPGPYEQYF. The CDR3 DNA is TGTGCCAGCAGCGTGACACCGGGCCCATACGAGCAGTACTTC.

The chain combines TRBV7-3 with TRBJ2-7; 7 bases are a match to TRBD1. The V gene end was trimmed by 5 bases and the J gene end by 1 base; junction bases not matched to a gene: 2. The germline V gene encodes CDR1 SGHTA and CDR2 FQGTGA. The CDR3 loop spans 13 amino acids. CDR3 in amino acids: CASSPGQSYEQYF. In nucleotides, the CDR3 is TGTGCCAGCAGCCCGGGACAGTCCTACGAGCAGTACTTC.

The CDR3 DNA is TGTGCCAGCAGTATTCCCGGGACAGGCTACTACGAGCAGTACTTC. Protein product: CASSIPGTGYYEQYF. The chain has TRBV6-1 and TRBJ2-7; 8 nucleotides line up with TRBD1. Germline trimming cut 5 bases from V and 3 bases from J; bases unmatched to any gene: 9. The CDR3 covers 15 residues. The germline CDR1 and CDR2 sequences are MNHNS and SASEGT.

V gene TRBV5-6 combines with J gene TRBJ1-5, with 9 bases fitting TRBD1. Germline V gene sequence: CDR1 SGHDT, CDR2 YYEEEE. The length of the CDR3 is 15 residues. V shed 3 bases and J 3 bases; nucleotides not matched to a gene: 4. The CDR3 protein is CASSWGTGNNQPQHF. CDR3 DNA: TGTGCCAGCAGCTGGGGGACAGGGAACAATCAGCCCCAGCATTTT.

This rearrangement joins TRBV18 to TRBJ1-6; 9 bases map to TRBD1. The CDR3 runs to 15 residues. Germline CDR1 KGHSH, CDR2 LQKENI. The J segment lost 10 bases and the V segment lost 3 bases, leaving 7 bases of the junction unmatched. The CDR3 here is CASSPTGTGKSPLHF. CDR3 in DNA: TGTGCCAGCTCACCTACCGGGACAGGGAAATCACCCCTCCACTTT.

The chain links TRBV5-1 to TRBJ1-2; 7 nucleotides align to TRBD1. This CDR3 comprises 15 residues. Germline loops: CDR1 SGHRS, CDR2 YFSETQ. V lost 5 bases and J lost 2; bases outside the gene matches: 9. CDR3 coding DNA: TGCGCCAGCAGTAAAAGGACAGGAACCAACTATGGCTACACCTTC. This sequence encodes CASSKRTGTNYGYTF.

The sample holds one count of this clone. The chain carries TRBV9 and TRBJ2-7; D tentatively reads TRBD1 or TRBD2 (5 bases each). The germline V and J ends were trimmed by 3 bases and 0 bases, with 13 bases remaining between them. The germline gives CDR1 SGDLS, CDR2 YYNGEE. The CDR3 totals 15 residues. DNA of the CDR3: TGTGCCAGCAGCGCCGGGGCGGGCAGCTCCTACGAGCAGTACTTC. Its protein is CASSAGAGSSYEQYF.

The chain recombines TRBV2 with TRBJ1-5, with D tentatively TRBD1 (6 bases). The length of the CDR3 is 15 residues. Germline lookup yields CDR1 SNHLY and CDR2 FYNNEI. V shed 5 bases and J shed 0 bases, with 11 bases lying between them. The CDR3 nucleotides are TGTGCCAGCAGTAGAGGGACAAATAGCAATCAGCCCCAGCATTTT. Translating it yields CASSRGTNSNQPQHF.

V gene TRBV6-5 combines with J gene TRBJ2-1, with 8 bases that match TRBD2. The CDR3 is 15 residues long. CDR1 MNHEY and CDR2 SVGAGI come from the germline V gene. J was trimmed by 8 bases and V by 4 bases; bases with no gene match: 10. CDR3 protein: CASSFTGTRWDEQFF. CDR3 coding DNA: TGTGCCAGCAGTTTCACCGGGACTAGATGGGATGAGCAGTTCTTC.

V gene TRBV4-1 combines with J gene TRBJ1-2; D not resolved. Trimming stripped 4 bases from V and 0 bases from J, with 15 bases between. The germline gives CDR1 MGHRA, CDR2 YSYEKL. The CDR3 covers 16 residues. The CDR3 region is CASSPLRFQANYGYTF. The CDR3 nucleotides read TGCGCCAGCAGCCCCTTAAGGTTTCAGGCTAACTATGGCTACACCTTC.

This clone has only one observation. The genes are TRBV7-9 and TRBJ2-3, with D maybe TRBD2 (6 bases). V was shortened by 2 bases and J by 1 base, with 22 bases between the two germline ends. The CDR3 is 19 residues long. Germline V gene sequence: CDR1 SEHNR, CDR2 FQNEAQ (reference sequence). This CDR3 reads CASSLLRPQTSLGTDTQYF. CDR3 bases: TGTGCCAGCAGCTTACTGCGCCCTCAAACTAGCCTTGGCACAGATACGCAGTATTTT.

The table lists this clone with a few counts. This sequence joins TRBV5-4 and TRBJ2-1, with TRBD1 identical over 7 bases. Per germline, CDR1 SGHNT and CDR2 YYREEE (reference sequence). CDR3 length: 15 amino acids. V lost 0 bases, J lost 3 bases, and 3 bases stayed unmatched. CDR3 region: CASSLVQGLYNEQFF. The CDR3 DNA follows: TGTGCCAGCAGCTTGGTACAGGGGCTCTACAATGAGCAGTTCTTC.

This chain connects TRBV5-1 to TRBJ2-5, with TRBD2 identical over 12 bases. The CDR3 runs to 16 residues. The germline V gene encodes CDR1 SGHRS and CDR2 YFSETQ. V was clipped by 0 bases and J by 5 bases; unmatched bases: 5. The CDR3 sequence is CASSLALAGGLETQYF. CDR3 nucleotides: TGCGCCAGCAGCTTGGCACTAGCGGGGGGCCTTGAGACCCAGTACTTC.

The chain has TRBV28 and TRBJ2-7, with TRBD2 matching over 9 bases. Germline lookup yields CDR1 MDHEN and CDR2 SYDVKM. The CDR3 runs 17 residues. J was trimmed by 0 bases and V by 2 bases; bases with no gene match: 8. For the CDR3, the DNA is TGTGCCAGCAGTTTACCGACTAGCGGCTTCCTCTCCTACGAGCAGTACTTC. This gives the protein CASSLPTSGFLSYEQYF.

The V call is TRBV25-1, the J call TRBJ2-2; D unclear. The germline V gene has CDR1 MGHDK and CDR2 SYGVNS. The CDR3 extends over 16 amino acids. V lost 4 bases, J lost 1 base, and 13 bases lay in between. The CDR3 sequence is CASSGSLNLNTGELFF. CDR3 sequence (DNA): TGTGCCAGCAGTGGGTCATTGAATTTGAACACCGGGGAGCTGTTTTTT.

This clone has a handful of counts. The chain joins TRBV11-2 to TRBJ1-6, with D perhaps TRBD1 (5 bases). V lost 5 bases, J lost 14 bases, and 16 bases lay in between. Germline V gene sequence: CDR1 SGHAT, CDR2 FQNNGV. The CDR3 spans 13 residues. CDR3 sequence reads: CASSPPRVGALHF. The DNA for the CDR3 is TGTGCCAGCAGCCCCCCCAGGGTCGGGGCCCTCCACTTT.

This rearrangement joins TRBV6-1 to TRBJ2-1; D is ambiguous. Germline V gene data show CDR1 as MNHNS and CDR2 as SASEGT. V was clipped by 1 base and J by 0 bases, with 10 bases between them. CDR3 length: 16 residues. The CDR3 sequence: CASSEVSRRSYNEQFF. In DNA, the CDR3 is TGTGCCAGCAGTGAAGTTAGCAGGCGCTCCTACAATGAGCAGTTCTTC.

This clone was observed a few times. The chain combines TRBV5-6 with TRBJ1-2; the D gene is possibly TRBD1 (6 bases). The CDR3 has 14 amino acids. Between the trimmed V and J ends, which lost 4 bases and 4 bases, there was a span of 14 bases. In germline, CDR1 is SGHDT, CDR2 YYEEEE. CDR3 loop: CASSPTGAVYGYTF. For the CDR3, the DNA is TGTGCCAGCAGCCCGACAGGAGCCGTCTATGGCTACACCTTC.

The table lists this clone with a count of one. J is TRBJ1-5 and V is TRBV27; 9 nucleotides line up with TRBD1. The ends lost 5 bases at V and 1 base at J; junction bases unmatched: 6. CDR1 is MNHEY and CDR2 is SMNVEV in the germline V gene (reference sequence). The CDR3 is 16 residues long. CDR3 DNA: TGTGCCAGCAGTCCCGGACAGGGGTCGAGCAATCAGCCCCAGCATTTT. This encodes CASSPGQGSSNQPQHF.

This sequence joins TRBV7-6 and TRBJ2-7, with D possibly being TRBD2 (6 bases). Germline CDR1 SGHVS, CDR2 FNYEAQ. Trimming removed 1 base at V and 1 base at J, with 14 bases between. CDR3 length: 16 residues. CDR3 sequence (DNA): TGTGCCAGCAGCTTAGTCGGGGGAGCGACTTCCTACGAGCAGTACTTC. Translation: CASSLVGGATSYEQYF. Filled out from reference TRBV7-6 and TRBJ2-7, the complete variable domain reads GAGVSQSPRYKVTKRGQDVALRCDPISGHVSLYWYRQALGQGPEFLTYFNYEAQQDKSGLPNDRFSAERPEGSISTLTIQRTEQRDSAMYRCASSLVGGATSYEQYFGPGTRLTVT.

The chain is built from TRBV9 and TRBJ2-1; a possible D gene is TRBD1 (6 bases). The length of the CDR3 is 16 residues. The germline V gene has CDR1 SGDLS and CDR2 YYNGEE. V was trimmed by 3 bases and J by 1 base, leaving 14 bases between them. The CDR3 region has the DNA TGTGCCAGCAGCGCCTGGGGCAGGGGTTCCTACAATGAGCAGTTCTTC. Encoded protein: CASSAWGRGSYNEQFF.

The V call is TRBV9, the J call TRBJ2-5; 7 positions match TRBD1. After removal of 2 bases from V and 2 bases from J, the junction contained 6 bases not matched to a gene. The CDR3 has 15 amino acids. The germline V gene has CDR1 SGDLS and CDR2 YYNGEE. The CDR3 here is CASSVTGAGQETQYF. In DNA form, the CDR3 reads TGTGCCAGCAGCGTTACAGGGGCAGGGCAAGAGACCCAGTACTTC.

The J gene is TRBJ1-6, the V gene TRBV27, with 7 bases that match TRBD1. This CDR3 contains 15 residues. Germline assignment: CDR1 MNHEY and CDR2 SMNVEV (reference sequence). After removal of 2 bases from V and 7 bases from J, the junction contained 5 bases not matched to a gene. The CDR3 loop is CASSLRPGGNSPLHF. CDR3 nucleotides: TGTGCCAGCAGTTTACGGCCAGGGGGGAATTCACCCCTCCACTTT.

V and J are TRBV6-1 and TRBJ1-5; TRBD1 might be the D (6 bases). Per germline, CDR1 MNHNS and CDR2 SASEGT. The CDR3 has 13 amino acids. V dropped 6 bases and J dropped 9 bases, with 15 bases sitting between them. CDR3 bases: TGTGCCAGCAGGACAGGTTCCTTGTGGCCCCAGCATTTT. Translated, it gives CASRTGSLWPQHF.

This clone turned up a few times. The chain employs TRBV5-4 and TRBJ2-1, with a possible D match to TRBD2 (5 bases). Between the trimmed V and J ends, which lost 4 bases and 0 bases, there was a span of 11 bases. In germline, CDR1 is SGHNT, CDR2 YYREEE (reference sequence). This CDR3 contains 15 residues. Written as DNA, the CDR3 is TGTGCCAGCAGCCGGACTGCCAGCTCCTACAATGAGCAGTTCTTC. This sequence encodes CASSRTASSYNEQFF.

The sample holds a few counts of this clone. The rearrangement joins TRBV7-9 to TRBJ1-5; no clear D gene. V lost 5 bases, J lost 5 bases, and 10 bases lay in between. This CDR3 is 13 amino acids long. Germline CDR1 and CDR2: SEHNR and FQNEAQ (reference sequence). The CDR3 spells CASSPNGDQPQHF. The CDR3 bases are TGTGCCAGCAGCCCAAATGGGGATCAGCCCCAGCATTTT. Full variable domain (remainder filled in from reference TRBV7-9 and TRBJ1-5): DTGVSQNPRHKITKRGQNVTFRCDPISEHNRLYWYRQTLGQGPEFLTYFQNEAQLEKSRLLSDRFSAERPKGSFSTLEIQRTEQGDSAMYLCASSPNGDQPQHFGDGTRLSIL.

CDR3 nucleotides: TGTGCCAGCAGTTTACAGGCAAGAAACACCATATATTTT. Encoded protein: CASSLQARNTIYF. The chain has TRBV28 and TRBJ1-3; D is undetermined. Looked up from germline, CDR1 is MDHEN and CDR2 is SYDVKM. Trimming pared 2 bases from V and 5 bases from J, leaving 7 bases between. The CDR3 extends over 13 amino acids.